This TCR beta chain derives from a study of OX40 agonist ivuxolimab in advanced cancers. Study as a whole: From about 23 to 85 years was the age range, with a mean of around 57 years, and 65% to 90% were male. Previous treatment with anti-PD-1, anti-PD-L1 or anti-CTLA-4 therapy was allowed; 40% had received some. Partial responses occurred in three patients (one hepatocellular carcinoma, two cutaneous melanoma).

The table lists this clone with a count of one. The antigen is not known. The repertoire was sequenced with immunoSEQ multiplex PCR; TCRdb's copy has only in-frame clones and lacks some. The sample includes roughly 66,000 clones, 83% seen only once; the top ten take approximately 0.64%. Study-wide results and caveats: Average numbers of expanded clones were greater in CD8+ T cells than in CD4+.

CDR3 size: 14 residues. CDR1 and CDR2 from the germline V gene are SGHAT and FQNNGV. After removal of 6 bases from V and 6 bases from J, the junction contained 5 bases not matched to a gene. This sequence joins TRBV11-2 and TRBJ1-6; 7 positions match TRBD1. The specimen was CD4+ or CD8+ T cells sorted from blood, collected in a trial of the OX40 agonist ivuxolimab. This clonotype was obtained from an adult with an advanced solid tumor such as melanoma, head and neck, liver or kidney cancer. CDR3 in amino acids: CASSPGQINSPLHF. Here the CDR3 DNA reads TGTGCCAGCAGTCCGGGACAGATTAATTCACCCCTCCACTTT.